These 16 T cell receptor beta chains came from one sample sequenced in a study of response to subunit inactivated influenza vaccine. One entry per CDR3 protein results from TCRdb running MiXCR on the RT-PCR reads. The top ten clones hold more than 10% of a sample with 500,000 or so distinct CDR3 sequences, 10% to 11% of them seen once. Sample: PBMCs from blood, taken more than 35 days after vaccination. Receptor source: a man aged 50 or older who received an inactivated influenza vaccine.

This clonotype was counted only a few times. The V and J genes are TRBV4-2 and TRBJ2-3; tentative D call: TRBD2 (7 bases). The CDR3 runs to 15 residues. Per germline, CDR1 LGHNA and CDR2 YNFKEQ. V gave up 5 bases and J gave up 1 base, with 13 bases separating them. CDR3 sequence (DNA): TGTGCCAGCAGCAGGGGGGGGCCCGGCACAGATACGCAGTATTTT. It yields the protein CASSRGGPGTDTQYF.

This clonotype was found a few times. CDR3 amino acids: CASSLTGVSAEQYF. CDR3 in DNA: TGTGCCAGCAGTTTGACAGGGGTGTCGGCCGAGCAGTACTTC. The rearrangement links TRBV2 to TRBJ2-7; 8 bases map to TRBD1. With V trimmed by 5 bases and J by 6 bases, 9 bases remained unmatched. CDR1 is SNHLY, CDR2 FYNNEI, per germline. The CDR3 runs to 14 residues. Full variable domain (missing parts from reference TRBV2 and TRBJ2-7): EPEVTQTPSHQVTQMGQEVILRCVPISNHLYFYWYRQILGQKVEFLVSFYNNEISEKSEIFDDQFSVERPDGSNFTLKIRSTKLEDSAMYFCASSLTGVSAEQYFGPGTRLTVT.

This clonotype was picked up a small number of times. V and J are TRBV20-1 and TRBJ1-4; a weak D match, TRBD1 (5 bases). Germline CDR1 is DFQATT and CDR2 is SNEGSKA (reference sequence). V lost 3 bases and J 6 bases, leaving 8 bases between the germline ends. The CDR3 is 12 residues long. This chain's CDR3 is CSASGADEKLFF. DNA for the CDR3: TGCAGTGCTAGCGGGGCCGATGAAAAACTGTTTTTT.

The chain carries TRBV7-2 and TRBJ2-5; 10 nucleotides match TRBD1. Germline lookup yields CDR1 SGHTA and CDR2 FQGNSA. The V gene end was trimmed by 5 bases and the J gene end by 3 bases; junction bases not matched to a gene: 9. The CDR3 runs to 16 residues. CDR3 sequence (DNA): TGTGCCAGCAGCCCGGGGACAGGGGAGGGAGAAGAGACCCAGTACTTC. This translates into CASSPGTGEGEETQYF.

This clonotype has only a few counts. The chain carries TRBV10-3 and TRBJ1-2; the match to TRBD1 covers 7 bases. This CDR3 contains 13 residues. V lost 11 bases, J lost 3 bases, and 9 bases stayed unmatched. CDR1 is ENHRY, CDR2 SYGVKD, per germline. The CDR3 loop reads CAFGGDSDYGYTF. For the CDR3, the DNA is TGTGCCTTTGGGGGGGACAGTGACTATGGCTACACCTTC.

The chain combines TRBV4-2 with TRBJ1-5; D might be TRBD1 (6 bases). The CDR3 loop spans 14 amino acids. Germline V gene data show CDR1 as LGHNA and CDR2 as YNFKEQ. V dropped 5 bases and J dropped 5 bases, with 13 bases sitting between them. The CDR3 region has the DNA TGTGCCAGCAGCGGGGGGGGCTTCGATCAGCCCCAGCATTTT. Amino acid sequence: CASSGGGFDQPQHF.

This clonotype was detected once. The chain uses TRBV2 and TRBJ2-1; TRBD1 is a possible D gene (5 bases). The CDR3 runs to 13 residues. The ends were cut back, 6 bases at V and 4 bases at J, with 10 bases in the middle. Germline CDR1 SNHLY, CDR2 FYNNEI. This CDR3 is CASRVDSYNEQFF. The CDR3 coding sequence is TGTGCCAGCAGGGTCGACAGTTACAATGAGCAGTTCTTC.

The chain employs TRBV5-1 and TRBJ1-1; TRBD1 agrees at 8 bases. J lost 3 bases, V lost 4 bases, and 8 bases had no gene match. This CDR3 has 15 residues. CDR1 is SGHRS and CDR2 is YFSETQ in the germline V gene. CDR3 bases: TGCGCCAGCAGCAAAGGACAGGGATGGGACACTGAAGCTTTCTTT. Protein product: CASSKGQGWDTEAFF.

The rearrangement joins TRBV29-1 to TRBJ2-1; possible D gene TRBD1, 6 bases. This CDR3 is built from 11 residues. Germline V CDR1 and CDR2: SQVTM, ANQGSEA. The V and J ends lost 7 bases and 7 bases respectively, with 11 bases between them. CDR3 in amino acids: CSANRVNEQFF. The CDR3 DNA sequence: TGCAGCGCAAACAGGGTAAATGAGCAGTTCTTC.

There are many counts of this clonotype. This chain joins TRBV6-1 and TRBJ1-5; TRBD1 agrees at 7 bases. J was trimmed by 0 bases and V by 6 bases; bases with no gene match: 8. Germline loops: CDR1 MNHNS, CDR2 SASEGT. The CDR3 has 16 residues. CDR3 protein: CASSSRDRYSNQPQHF. CDR3 coding DNA: TGTGCCAGCAGCTCCCGGGACAGATATAGCAATCAGCCCCAGCATTTT.

V usage is TRBV24-1 and J usage is TRBJ1-1; no clear D gene. This CDR3 contains 13 residues. Trimming cost V 2 bases and J 1 base, with 4 bases left between them. Germline loops: CDR1 KGHDR, CDR2 SFDVKD. The CDR3 nucleotides read TGTGCCACCAGTGATTGGCAGAACACTGAAGCTTTCTTT. Its translation: CATSDWQNTEAFF.

In its sample, this clonotype was seen many times. This chain uses TRBV6-1 with TRBJ2-3, with D hard to call. Germline V gene data show CDR1 as MNHNS and CDR2 as SASEGT. Trimming left V 8 bases short and J 0 bases short, with 15 bases between. The CDR3 runs to 15 residues. In DNA form, the CDR3 reads TGTGCCAGCGCGGCCGCGGCGGCTAGCACAGATACGCAGTATTTT. Protein sequence: CASAAAAASTDTQYF.

This clonotype was seen ten or more times. The chain links TRBV7-2 to TRBJ2-7, with 7 bases matching TRBD2. V dropped 1 base and J dropped 4; count of bases not matched to a gene: 4. The CDR3 is 14 amino acids. Per the germline V gene, CDR1 is SGHTA and CDR2 is FQGNSA. CDR3 nucleotides: TGTGCCAGCAGCTTAGGGCTAGCGGTTTACGAGCAGTACTTC. Its protein is CASSLGLAVYEQYF.

Only a few counts were recorded for this clonotype. Here the CDR3 DNA reads TGTGCCAGCAACACGGGTGGACTAACCCAAGAGACCCAGTACTTC. Protein product: CASNTGGLTQETQYF. V usage is TRBV28 and J usage is TRBJ2-5; weak D call: TRBD2 (6 bases). Trimming cost V 7 bases and J 1 base, with 16 bases left between them. This CDR3 is built from 15 residues. Germline CDR1 reads MDHEN; CDR2 reads SYDVKM. The full variable domain, completed using reference TRBV28 and TRBJ2-5, is DVKVTQSSRYLVKRTGEKVFLECVQDMDHENMFWYRQDPGLGLRLIYFSYDVKMKEKGDIPEGYSVSREKKERFSLILESASTNQTSMYLCASNTGGLTQETQYFGPGTRLLVL.

The CDR3 DNA follows: TGTGCCAGCAGTTACAGAGGGGTCACCACAGATACGCAGTATTTT. Protein: CASSYRGVTTDTQYF. The chain recombines TRBV6-2 or TRBV6-3 with TRBJ2-3; D assignment may be TRBD1 or TRBD2 (5 bases each). V was clipped by 2 bases and J by 2 bases, with 11 bases between them. Germline V gives CDR1 MNHEY, CDR2 SVGEGT. This CDR3 spans 15 amino acids.

Ten or more counts support this clonotype. This chain uses TRBV20-1 with TRBJ2-7; 9 bases map to TRBD1. V lost 6 bases and J lost 4; bases outside the gene matches: 10. CDR1 and CDR2 from the germline V gene are DFQATT and SNEGSKA (reference sequence). The CDR3 has 14 amino acids. CDR3 sequence reads: CSARGGTGRYEQYF. Here the CDR3 DNA reads TGCAGTGCAAGGGGGGGGACAGGGAGGTACGAGCAGTACTTC.